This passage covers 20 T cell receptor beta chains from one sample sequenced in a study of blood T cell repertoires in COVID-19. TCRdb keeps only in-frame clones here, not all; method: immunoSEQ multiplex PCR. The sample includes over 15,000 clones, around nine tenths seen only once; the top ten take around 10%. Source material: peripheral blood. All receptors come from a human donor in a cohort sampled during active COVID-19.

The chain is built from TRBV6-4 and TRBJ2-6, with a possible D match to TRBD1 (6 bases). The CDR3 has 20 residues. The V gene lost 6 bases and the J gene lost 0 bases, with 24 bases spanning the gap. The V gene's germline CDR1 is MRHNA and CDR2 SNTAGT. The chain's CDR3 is CASRKVGGPQISSGANVLTF. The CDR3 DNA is TGTGCCAGCAGGAAGGTAGGGGGTCCGCAGATAAGCTCTGGGGCCAACGTCCTGACTTTC.

In DNA form, the CDR3 reads TGTGCCAGCAGTGAATGGGTGGGACAGTCGAACACTGAAGCTTTCTTT. Its protein product is CASSEWVGQSNTEAFF. The genes are TRBV2 and TRBJ1-1; 7 bases line up with TRBD1. The ends lost 2 bases at V and 1 base at J; junction bases unmatched: 7. This CDR3 contains 16 residues. Germline loops: CDR1 SNHLY, CDR2 FYNNEI.

The CDR3 is CASSQDGGQPQHF. The CDR3 nucleotides are TGTGCCAGCAGCCAAGATGGGGGGCAGCCCCAGCATTTT. The rearrangement joins TRBV3-1 (or the pseudogene TRBV3-2) to TRBJ1-5; possibly TRBD1 for D (5 bases). Between the trimmed V and J ends, which lost 0 bases and 7 bases, there was a span of 7 bases. The CDR3 is 13 residues long. Germline CDR1 LGHDT, CDR2 YNNKEL (reference sequence).

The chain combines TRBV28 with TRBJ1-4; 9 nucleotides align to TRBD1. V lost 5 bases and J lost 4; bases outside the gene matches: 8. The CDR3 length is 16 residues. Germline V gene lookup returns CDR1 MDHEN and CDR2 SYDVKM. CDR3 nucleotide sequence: TGTGCCAGCAGTCCAAGACAGGGGGTGATTAATGAAAAACTGTTTTTT. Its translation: CASSPRQGVINEKLFF.

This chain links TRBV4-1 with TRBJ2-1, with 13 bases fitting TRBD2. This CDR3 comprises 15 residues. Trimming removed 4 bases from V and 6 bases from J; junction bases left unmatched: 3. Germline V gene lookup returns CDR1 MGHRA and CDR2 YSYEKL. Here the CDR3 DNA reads TGCGCCAGCAGCCTGGGACTAGCGGGAACCAATGAGCAGTTCTTC. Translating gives CASSLGLAGTNEQFF.

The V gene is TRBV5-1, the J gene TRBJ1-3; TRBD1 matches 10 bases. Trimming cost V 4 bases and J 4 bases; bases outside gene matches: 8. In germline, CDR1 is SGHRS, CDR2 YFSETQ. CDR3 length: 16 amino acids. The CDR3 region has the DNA TGCGCCAGCAGCCCAGGGACAGGGGCCGGGGGAAACACCATATATTTT. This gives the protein CASSPGTGAGGNTIYF.

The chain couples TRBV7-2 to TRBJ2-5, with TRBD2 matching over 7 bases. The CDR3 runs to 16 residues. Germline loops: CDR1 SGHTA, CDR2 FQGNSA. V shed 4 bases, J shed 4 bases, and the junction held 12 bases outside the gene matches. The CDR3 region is CASSSRNLAAGETQYF. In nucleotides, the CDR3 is TGTGCCAGCAGCTCCCGTAACCTAGCGGCAGGAGAGACCCAGTACTTC.

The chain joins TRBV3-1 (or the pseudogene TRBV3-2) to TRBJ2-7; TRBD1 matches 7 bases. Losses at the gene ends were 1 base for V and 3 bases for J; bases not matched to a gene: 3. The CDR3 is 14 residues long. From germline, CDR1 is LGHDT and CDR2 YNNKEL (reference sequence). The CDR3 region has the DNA TGTGCCAGCAGCCAAGGGACAGGATACTACGAGCAGTACTTC. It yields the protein CASSQGTGYYEQYF.

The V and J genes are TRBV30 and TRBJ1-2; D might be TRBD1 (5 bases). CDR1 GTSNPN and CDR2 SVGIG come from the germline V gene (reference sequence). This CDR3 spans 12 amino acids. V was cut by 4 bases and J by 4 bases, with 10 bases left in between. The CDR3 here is CAWTGGGYGYTF. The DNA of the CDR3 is TGTGCCTGGACGGGGGGTGGCTATGGCTACACCTTC.

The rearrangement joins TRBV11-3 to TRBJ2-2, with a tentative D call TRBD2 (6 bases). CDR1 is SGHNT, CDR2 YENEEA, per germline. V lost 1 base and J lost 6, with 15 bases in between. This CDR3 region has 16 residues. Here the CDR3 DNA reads TGTGCCAGCAGCTTAGGGACGGGACTCCTAGCCGGGGAGCTGTTTTTT. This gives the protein CASSLGTGLLAGELFF.

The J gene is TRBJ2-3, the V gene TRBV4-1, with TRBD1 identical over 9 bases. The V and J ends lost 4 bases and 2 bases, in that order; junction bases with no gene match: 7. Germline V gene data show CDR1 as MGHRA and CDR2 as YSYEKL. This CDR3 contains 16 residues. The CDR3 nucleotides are TGCGCCAGCAGCCGGACCCGGGACAGGGCCACAGATACGCAGTATTTT. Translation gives CASSRTRDRATDTQYF.

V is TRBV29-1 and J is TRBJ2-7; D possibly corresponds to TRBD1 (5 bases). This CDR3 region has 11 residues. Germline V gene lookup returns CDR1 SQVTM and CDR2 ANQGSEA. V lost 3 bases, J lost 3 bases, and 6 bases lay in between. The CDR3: CSVDTGYEQYF. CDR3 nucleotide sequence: TGCAGCGTTGATACAGGCTACGAGCAGTACTTC.

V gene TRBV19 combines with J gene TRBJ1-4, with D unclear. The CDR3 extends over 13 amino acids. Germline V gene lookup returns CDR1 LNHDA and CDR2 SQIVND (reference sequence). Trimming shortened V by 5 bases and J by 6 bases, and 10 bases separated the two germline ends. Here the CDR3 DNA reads TGTGCCAGTAGTCCTAGTGAAGATGAAAAACTGTTTTTT. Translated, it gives CASSPSEDEKLFF.

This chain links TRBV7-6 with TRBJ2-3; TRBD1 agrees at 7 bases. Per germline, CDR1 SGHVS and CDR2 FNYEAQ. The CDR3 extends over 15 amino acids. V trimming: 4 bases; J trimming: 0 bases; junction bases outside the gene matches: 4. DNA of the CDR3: TGTGCCAGCAGCTCCCAGGGGGTTAGCACAGATACGCAGTATTTT. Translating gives CASSSQGVSTDTQYF.

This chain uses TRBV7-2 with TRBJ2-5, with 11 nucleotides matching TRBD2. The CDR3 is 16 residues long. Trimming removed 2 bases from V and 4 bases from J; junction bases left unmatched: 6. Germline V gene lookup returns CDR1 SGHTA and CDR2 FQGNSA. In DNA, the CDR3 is TGTGCCAGCAGCTTATGGGTTAGCGGGAGGGGAGAGACCCAGTACTTC. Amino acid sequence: CASSLWVSGRGETQYF.

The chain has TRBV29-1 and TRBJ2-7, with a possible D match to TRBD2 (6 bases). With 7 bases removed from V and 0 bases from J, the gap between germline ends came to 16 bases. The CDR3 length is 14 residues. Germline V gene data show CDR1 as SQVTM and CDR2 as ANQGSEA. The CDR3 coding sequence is TGCAGCGCTATTTCTAGCGACAGCTCCTACGAGCAGTACTTC. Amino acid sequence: CSAISSDSSYEQYF.

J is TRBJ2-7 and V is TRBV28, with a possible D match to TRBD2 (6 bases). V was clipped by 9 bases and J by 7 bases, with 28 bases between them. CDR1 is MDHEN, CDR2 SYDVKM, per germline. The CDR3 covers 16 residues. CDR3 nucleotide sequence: TGTGCCAGTGGTTCCCTCCGGGAGCAGTTTCGAGGGGAGCAGTACTTC. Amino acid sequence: CASGSLREQFRGEQYF.

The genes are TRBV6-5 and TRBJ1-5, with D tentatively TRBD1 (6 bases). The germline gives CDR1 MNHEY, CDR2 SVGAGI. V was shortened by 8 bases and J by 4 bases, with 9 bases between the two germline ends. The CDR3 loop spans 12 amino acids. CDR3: CASGGQNQPQHF. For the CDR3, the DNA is TGTGCCAGCGGGGGCCAGAATCAGCCCCAGCATTTT.

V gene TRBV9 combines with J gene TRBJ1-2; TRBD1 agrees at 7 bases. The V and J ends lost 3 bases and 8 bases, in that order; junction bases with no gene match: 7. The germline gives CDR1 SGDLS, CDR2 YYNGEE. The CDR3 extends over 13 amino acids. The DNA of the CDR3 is TGTGCCAGCAGCGAGGGGACAGCAGGAGGCTACACCTTC. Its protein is CASSEGTAGGYTF.

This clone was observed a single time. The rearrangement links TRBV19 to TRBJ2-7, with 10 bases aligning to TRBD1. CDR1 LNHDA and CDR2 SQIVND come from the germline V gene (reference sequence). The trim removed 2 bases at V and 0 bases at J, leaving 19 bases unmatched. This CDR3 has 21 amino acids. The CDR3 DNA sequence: TGTGCCAGTAGTATAAAGGATTTGGCAGGGACAGGGGTACGGAGCTCCTACGAGCAGTACTTC. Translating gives CASSIKDLAGTGVRSSYEQYF.